Described below is a single TCR beta chain sequence and its context. Its antigen is as yet unknown. This sample is drawn from a study of cytomegalovirus exposure and HLA in healthy donors. Donors in the study were healthy people who gave bone marrow. Study-level findings and limits: In an earlier analysis, most TCR beta V segments were productive about 87% or about 30% of the time. The authors later found most CMV-associated TCR beta chains appeared HLA-restricted. In a later analysis, TCR beta V- and J-gene trimming showed a link to a missense DCLRE1C variant.

V dropped 2 bases and J dropped 11; count of bases not matched to a gene: 5. The CDR3 runs to 12 residues. Germline CDR1 reads MNHEY; CDR2 reads SVGAGI. 60 Vbeta and 13 Jbeta primers were used in PCR. Data came from immunoSEQ multiplex PCR; TCRdb stores just in-frame clones and leaves some out. The table includes about 160,000 clones, about three quarters detected once. The chain carries TRBV6-5 and TRBJ1-1, with 7 bases fitting TRBD1. The clonotype originates from a young woman in good health and CMV-seronegative. The sequenced sample consisted of PBMCs. The DNA for the CDR3 is TGTGCCAGCAGTTACCCGACAGGGAAGGCTTTCTTT. It translates to CASSYPTGKAFF.